This T cell receptor (beta chain) was sequenced in a study of regulatory T cells in long-lasting Graves disease. Study-wide results and limits: TRBV28, TRBJ1-2 and TRBJ2-5 emerged as the favored segments in persistent disease.

V was clipped by 3 bases and J by 5 bases; unmatched bases: 3. The CDR3 consists of 14 residues. Per germline, CDR1 SGHDT and CDR2 YYEEEE. Assembly of TCR beta libraries relied on iRepertoire HTBI primers together with Arm-PCR of CDR3 regions. One entry per CDR3 protein, called by TCRdb with MiXCR from the multiplex PCR reads. Of about 470,000 distinct CDR3 sequences in the sample, less than 25% were seen once. Time point denoted: persistent/refractory GD, antithyroid drugs over 5 years with positive TRAb. Construction of the TCR library relied on RNA isolated from PBMCs. The guidelines of the American Thyroid Association were the basis for diagnosing Graves' disease. This clonotype occurred a few times. Its matching antigen is unknown.

This sequence was found in a female donor with Graves disease. The material was peripheral blood mononuclear cells (PBMCs), obtained when the disease was refractory, from a patient treated with antithyroid drugs. V usage is TRBV5-6 and J usage is TRBJ2-7; 12 positions agree with TRBD1. CDR3: CASSWGTGGDEQYF. The CDR3 region has the DNA TGTGCCAGCAGCTGGGGGACAGGGGGCGACGAGCAGTACTTC.